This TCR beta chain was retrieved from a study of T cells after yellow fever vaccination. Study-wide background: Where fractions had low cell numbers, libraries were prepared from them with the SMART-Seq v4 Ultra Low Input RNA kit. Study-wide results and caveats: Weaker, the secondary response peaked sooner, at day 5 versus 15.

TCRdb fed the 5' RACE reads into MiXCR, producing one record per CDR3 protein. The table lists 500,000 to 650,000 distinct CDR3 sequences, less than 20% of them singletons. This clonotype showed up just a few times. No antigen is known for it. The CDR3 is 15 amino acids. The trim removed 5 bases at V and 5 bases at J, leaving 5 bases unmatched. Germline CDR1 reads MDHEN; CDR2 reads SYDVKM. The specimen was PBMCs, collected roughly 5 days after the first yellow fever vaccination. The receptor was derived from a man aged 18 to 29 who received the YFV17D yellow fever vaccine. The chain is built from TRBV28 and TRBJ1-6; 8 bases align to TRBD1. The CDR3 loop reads CASSKDRVDNSPLHF. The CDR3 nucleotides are TGTGCCAGCAGTAAGGACAGGGTCGATAATTCACCCCTCCACTTT. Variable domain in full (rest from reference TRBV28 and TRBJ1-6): DVKVTQSSRYLVKRTGEKVFLECVQDMDHENMFWYRQDPGLGLRLIYFSYDVKMKEKGDIPEGYSVSREKKERFSLILESASTNQTSMYLCASSKDRVDNSPLHFGNGTRLTVT.